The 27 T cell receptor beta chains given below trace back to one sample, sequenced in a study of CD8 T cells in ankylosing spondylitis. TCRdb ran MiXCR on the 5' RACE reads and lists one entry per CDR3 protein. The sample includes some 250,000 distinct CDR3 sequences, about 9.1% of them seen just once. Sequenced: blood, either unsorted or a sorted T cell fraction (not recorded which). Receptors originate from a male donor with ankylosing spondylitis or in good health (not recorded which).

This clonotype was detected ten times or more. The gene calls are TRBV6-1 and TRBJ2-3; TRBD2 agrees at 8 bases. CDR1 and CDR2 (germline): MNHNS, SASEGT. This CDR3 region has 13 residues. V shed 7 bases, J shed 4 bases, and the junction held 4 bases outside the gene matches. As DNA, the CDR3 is TGTGCCAGCACCCCGGGAGGGTCAGATACGCAGTATTTT. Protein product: CASTPGGSDTQYF.

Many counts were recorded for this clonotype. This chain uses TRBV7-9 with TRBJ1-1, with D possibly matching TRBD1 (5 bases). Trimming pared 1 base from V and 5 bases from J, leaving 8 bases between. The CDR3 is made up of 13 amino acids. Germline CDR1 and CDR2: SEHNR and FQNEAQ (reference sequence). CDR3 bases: TGTGCCAGCAGCTTAGGACAGAAAACTGAAGCTTTCTTT. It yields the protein CASSLGQKTEAFF. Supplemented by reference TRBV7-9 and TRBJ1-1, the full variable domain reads DTGVSQNPRHKITKRGQNVTFRCDPISEHNRLYWYRQTLGQGPEFLTYFQNEAQLEKSRLLSDRFSAERPKGSFSTLEIQRTEQGDSAMYLCASSLGQKTEAFFGQGTRLTVV.

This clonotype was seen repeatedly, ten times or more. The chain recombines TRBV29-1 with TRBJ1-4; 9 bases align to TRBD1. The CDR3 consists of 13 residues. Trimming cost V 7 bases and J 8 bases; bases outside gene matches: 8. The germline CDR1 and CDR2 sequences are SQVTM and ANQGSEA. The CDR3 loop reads CSALQGAGEKLFF. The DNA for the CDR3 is TGCAGCGCTCTACAGGGGGCAGGGGAAAAACTGTTTTTT. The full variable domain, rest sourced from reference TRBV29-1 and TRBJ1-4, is SAVISQKPSRDICQRGTSLTIQCQVDSQVTMMFWYRQQPGQSLTLIATANQGSEATYESGFVIDKFPISRPNLTFSTLTVSNMSPEDSSIYLCSALQGAGEKLFFGSGTQLSVL.

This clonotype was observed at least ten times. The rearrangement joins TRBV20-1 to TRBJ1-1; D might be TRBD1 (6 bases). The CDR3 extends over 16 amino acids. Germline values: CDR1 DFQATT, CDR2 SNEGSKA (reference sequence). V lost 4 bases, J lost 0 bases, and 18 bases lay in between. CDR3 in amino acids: CSATSGQYFMNTEAFF. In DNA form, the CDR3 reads TGCAGTGCTACCTCCGGACAGTATTTCATGAACACTGAAGCTTTCTTT.

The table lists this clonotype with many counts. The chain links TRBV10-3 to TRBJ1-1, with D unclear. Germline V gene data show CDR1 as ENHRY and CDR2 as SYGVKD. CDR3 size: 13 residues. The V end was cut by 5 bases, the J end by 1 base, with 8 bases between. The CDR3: CAISPTPNTEAFF. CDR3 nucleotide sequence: TGTGCCATCAGTCCGACACCGAACACTGAAGCTTTCTTT.

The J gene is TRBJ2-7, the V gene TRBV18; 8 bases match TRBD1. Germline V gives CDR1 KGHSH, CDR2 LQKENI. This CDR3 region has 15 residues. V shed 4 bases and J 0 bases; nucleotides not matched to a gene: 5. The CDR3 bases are TGTGCCAGCTCACTCCGACAGGGGCCCTCCTACGAGCAGTACTTC. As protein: CASSLRQGPSYEQYF. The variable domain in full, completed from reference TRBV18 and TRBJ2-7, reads NAGVMQNPRHLVRRRGQEARLRCSPMKGHSHVYWYRQLPEEGLKFMVYLQKENIIDESGMPKERFSAEFPKEGPSILRIQQVVRGDSAAYFCASSLRQGPSYEQYFGPGTRLTVT.

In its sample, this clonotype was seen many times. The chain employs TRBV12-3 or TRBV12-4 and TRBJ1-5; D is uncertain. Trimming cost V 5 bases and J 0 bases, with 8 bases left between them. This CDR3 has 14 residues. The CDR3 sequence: CASSQDASNQPQHF. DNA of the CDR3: TGTGCCAGCAGTCAGGACGCTAGCAATCAGCCCCAGCATTTT.

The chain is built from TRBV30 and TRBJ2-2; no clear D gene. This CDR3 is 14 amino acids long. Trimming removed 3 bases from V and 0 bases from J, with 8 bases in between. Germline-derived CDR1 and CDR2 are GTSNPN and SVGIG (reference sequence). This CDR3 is CAWSPDPNTGELFF. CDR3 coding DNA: TGTGCCTGGAGCCCTGACCCGAACACCGGGGAGCTGTTTTTT.

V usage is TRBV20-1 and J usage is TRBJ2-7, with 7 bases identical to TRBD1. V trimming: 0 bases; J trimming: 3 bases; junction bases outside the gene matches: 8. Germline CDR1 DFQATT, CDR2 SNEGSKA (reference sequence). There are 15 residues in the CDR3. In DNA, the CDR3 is TGCAGTGCTAGAGATTTTCGGGACAGCGACTACGAGCAGTACTTC. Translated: CSARDFRDSDYEQYF.

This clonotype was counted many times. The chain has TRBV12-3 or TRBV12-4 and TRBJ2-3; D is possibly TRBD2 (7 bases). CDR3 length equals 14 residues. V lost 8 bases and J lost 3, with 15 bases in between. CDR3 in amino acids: CASGGAAKTDTQYF. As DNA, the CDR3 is TGTGCCAGCGGGGGGGCGGCAAAGACAGATACGCAGTATTTT.

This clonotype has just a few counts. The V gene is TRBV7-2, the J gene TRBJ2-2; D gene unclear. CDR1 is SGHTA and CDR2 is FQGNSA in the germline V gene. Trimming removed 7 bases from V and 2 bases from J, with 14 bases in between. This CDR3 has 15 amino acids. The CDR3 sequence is CASTPVGYNTGELFF. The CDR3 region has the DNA TGTGCCAGCACCCCGGTTGGTTATAACACCGGGGAGCTGTTTTTT.

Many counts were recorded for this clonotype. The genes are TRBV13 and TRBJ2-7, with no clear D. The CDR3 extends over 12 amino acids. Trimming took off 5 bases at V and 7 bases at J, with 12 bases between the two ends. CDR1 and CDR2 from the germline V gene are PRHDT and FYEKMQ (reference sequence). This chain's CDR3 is CASSLLGREQYF. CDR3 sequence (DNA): TGTGCCAGCAGCCTCCTCGGACGAGAGCAGTACTTC.

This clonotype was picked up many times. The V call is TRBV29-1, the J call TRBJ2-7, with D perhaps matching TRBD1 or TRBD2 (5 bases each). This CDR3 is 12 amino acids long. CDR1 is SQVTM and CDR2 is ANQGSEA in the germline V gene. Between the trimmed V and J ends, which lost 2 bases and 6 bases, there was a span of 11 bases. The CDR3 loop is CSVETGGGEQYF. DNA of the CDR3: TGCAGCGTTGAAACAGGCGGAGGCGAGCAGTACTTC.

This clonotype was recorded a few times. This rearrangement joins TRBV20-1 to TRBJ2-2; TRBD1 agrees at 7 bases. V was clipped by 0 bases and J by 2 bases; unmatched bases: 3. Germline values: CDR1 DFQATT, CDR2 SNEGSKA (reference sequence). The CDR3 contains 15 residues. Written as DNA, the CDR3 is TGCAGTGCTAGAGACCCAGGGGGAAACACCGGGGAGCTGTTTTTT. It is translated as CSARDPGGNTGELFF.

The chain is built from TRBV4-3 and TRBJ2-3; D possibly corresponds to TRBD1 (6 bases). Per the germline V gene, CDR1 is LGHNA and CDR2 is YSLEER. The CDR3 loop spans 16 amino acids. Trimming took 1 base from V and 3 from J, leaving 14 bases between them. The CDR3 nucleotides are TGCGCCAGCAGCCAAGCGTGGACAGTGGAAACAGATACGCAGTATTTT. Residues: CASSQAWTVETDTQYF.

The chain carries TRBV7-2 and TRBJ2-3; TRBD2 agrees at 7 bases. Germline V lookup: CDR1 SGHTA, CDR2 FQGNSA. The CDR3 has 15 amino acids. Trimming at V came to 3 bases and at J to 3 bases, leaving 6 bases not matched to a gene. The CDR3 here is CASSLGGGWTDTQYF. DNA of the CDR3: TGTGCCAGCAGCTTGGGCGGGGGATGGACAGATACGCAGTATTTT.

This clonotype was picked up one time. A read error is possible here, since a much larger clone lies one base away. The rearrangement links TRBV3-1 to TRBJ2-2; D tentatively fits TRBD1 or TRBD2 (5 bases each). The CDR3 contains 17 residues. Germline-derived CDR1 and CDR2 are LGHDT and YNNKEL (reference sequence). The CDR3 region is CASCQDIGGANTGELFF. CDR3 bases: TGTGCCAGCTGCCAAGATATTGGGGGTGCGAACACCGGGGAGCTGTTTTTT.

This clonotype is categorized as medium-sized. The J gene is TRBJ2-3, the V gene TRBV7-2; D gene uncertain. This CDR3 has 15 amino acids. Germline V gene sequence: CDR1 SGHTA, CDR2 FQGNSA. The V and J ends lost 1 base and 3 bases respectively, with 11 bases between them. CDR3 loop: CASSLVSARTDTQYF. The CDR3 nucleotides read TGTGCCAGCAGCTTAGTTTCAGCGAGAACAGATACGCAGTATTTT.

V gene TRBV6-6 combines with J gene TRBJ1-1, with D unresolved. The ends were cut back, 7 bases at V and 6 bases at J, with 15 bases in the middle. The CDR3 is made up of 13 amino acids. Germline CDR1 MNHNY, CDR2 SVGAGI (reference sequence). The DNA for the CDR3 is TGTGCCAGCATTCCGGGCGATCGGCCTGAAGCTTTCTTT. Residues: CASIPGDRPEAFF.

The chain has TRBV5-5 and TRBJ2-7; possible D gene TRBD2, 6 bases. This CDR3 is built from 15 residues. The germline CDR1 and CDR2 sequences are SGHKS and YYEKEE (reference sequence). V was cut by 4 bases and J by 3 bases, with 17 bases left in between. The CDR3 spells CASSPSGGMYYEQYF. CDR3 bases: TGTGCCAGCAGCCCGAGTGGGGGGATGTACTACGAGCAGTACTTC.

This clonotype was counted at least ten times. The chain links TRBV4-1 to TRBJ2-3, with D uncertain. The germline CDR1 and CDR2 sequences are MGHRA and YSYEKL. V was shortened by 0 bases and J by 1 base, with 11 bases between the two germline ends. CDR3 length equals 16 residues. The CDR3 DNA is TGCGCCAGCAGCCAAGATTGGGTTTCCGGCACAGATACGCAGTATTTT. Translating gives CASSQDWVSGTDTQYF.

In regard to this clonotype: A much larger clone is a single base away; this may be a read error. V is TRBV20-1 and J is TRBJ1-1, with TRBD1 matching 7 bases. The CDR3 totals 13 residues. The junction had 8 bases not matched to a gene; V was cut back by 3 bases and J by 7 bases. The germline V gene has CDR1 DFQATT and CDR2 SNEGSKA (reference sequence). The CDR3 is CSASRGRDSEAFF. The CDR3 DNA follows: TGCAGTGCTAGTCGAGGACGGGACAGTGAAGCTTTCTTT.

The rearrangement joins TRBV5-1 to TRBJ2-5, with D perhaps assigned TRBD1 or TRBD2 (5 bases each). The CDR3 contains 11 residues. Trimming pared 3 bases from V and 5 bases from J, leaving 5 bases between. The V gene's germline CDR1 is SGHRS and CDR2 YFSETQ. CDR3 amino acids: CASSWGETQYF. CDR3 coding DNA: TGCGCCAGCAGCTGGGGGGAGACCCAGTACTTC.

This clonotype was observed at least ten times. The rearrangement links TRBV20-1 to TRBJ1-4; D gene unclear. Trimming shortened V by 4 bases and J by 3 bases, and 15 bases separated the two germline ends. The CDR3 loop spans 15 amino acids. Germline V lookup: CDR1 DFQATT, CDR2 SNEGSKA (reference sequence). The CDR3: CSAKDAGRANEKLFF. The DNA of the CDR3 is TGCAGTGCTAAAGACGCGGGCAGAGCTAATGAAAAACTGTTTTTT.

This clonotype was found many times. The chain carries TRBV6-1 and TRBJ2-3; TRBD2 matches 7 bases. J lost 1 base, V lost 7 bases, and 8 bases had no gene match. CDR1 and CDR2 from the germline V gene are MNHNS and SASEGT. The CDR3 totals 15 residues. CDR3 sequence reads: CASTRASGRTDTQYF. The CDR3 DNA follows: TGTGCCAGCACCCGAGCTAGCGGCCGCACAGATACGCAGTATTTT.

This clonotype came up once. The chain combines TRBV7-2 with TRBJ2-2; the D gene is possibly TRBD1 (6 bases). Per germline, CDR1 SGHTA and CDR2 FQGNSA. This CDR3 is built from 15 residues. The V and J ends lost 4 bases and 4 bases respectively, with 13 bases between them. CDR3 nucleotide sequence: TGTGCCAGCAGCTACTCCGGGACACCCACCGGGGAGCTGTTTTTT. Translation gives CASSYSGTPTGELFF.

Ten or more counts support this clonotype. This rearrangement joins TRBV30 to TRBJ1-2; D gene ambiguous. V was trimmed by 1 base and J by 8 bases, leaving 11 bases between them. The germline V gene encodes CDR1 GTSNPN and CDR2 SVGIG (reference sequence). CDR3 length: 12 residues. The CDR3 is CAWSGWEEGYTF. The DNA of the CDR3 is TGTGCCTGGAGTGGTTGGGAAGAGGGCTACACCTTC.